This TCR beta chain was observed in a study of post-analysis software for immune sequencing data. About the research overall: Some patients lacked subtype; others had relapsing-remitting, secondary progressive or progressive-relapsing disease.

The CDR3 runs to 14 residues. V was pared by 7 bases and J by 6 bases, with 8 bases of the junction left unmatched. Study observations and caveats: The five TRBV segments detected at higher frequency in patients than in controls included TRBV5-6, TRBV5-1 and TRBV20-1. The study found significantly lower normalized Chao1 diversity in multiple sclerosis patients than in controls.

Comments on this clonotype: Its antigen remains unknown.

Sequencing libraries made from TCR beta cDNA carried unique molecular identifiers. TCRdb reanalysed the PCR reads using MiXCR and keeps one entry per CDR3 protein. The table includes about 460,000 distinct CDR3 sequences, roughly 45% detected once. The chain is built from TRBV12-3 or TRBV12-4 and TRBJ2-1; 8 nucleotides match TRBD1. This receptor was taken from a girl under 18 with multiple sclerosis. Sequences were obtained from blood. This chain's CDR3 is CASTRTGQSNEQFF. The CDR3 coding sequence is TGTGCCAGCACCCGGACAGGGCAATCCAATGAGCAGTTCTTC.